These T cell receptor beta chains were read from a single sample in a study of shared clonotypes between healthy human individuals. The assay was immunoSEQ multiplex PCR, and TCRdb's table has in-frame clones only and misses some. The table includes about 1 million clones, about three quarters detected once. Input material: memory CD4+ T cells sorted from blood. Receptors were obtained from a man aged 18 to 35 in good health. The CDR3 runs from the conserved cysteine through the conserved F or W. D genes are given only for firm matches. Size tells how often a clone was seen (once, few, many) or the class of an expanded clone, and some rows leave it out.

D,V,J,size,CDR3,DNA
-,TRBV6-1,TRBJ1-4,-,CASGGGLRLKLFF,TGTGCCAGCGGCGGGGGACTAAGGTTAAAACTGTTTTTT
-,TRBV5-4,TRBJ2-7,few,CASSLDRYSYEQYF,TGTGCCAGCAGCTTGGACCGATACTCCTACGAGCAGTACTTC
-,TRBV6-1,TRBJ2-7,few,CASSVRQKINSYEQYF,TGTGCCAGCAGTGTCAGACAGAAGATTAACTCCTACGAGCAGTACTTC
TRBD2,TRBV5-6,TRBJ2-1,-,CASSPGLAGSNEQFF,TGTGCCAGCAGCCCGGGACTAGCGGGTTCCAATGAGCAGTTCTTC
-,TRBV29-1,TRBJ1-1,-,CSARWGGGTEAFF,TGCAGCGCCCGTTGGGGGGGAGGCACTGAAGCTTTCTTT
-,TRBV2,TRBJ1-5,-,CASSVAGAHQPQHF,TGTGCCAGCAGTGTAGCAGGGGCGCATCAGCCCCAGCATTTT
TRBD1,TRBV6-5,TRBJ1-6,-,CASSRRDRGFSPLHF,TGTGCCAGCAGTCGCCGGGACAGGGGGTTTTCACCCCTCCACTTT
-,TRBV27,TRBJ1-1,-,CASRFALNTEAFF,TGTGCCAGCAGATTCGCCTTGAACACTGAAGCTTTCTTT
-,TRBV7-6,TRBJ2-2,-,CASRDGPGELFF,TGTGCCAGCAGGGACGGACCGGGGGAGCTGTTTTTT
-,TRBV4-1,TRBJ2-5,-,CASSPEGGYQETQYF,TGCGCCAGCAGCCCCGAGGGCGGCTACCAAGAGACCCAGTACTTC
-,TRBV5-4,TRBJ1-6,few,CASSSGYGDSPLHF,TGTGCCAGCAGCTCCGGGTACGGAGATTCACCCCTCCACTTT
-,TRBV14,TRBJ1-2,-,CASSQALGLNNYGYTF,TGTGCCAGCAGCCAAGCCTTGGGCTTAAATAACTATGGCTACACCTTC
TRBD1,TRBV11-2,TRBJ2-7,-,CASSLHAAGTGQYF,TGTGCCAGCAGCTTACATGCGGCGGGGACAGGGCAGTACTTC
-,TRBV6-5,TRBJ1-2,-,CASGRTVGGYTF,TGTGCCAGCGGACGGACCGTCGGCGGCTACACCTTC
-,TRBV5-4,TRBJ2-7,few,CASSLDPGNSYEQYF,TGTGCCAGCAGCTTGGATCCAGGCAACTCCTACGAGCAGTACTTC
TRBD2,TRBV7-2,TRBJ2-7,-,CASSLARTSGISYEQYF,TGTGCCAGCAGCTTAGCGCGGACTAGCGGGATCTCCTACGAGCAGTACTTC
TRBD2,TRBV30,TRBJ2-1,few,CACAGGLGSYNEQFF,TGTGCCTGTGCCGGGGGACTAGGCTCCTACAATGAGCAGTTCTTC
TRBD1,TRBV4-1,TRBJ2-6,-,CASSQGQGFTGADVLTF,TGCGCCAGCAGCCAAGGACAGGGGTTCACTGGGGCCGACGTCCTGACTTTC
TRBD1,TRBV18,TRBJ1-6,-,CASSPGTGGNSPLHF,TGTGCCAGCTCACCAGGGACAGGGGGTAATTCACCCCTCCACTTT
-,TRBV7-7,TRBJ2-5,-,CASSLTDSKETQYF,TGTGCTAGCAGCTTAACGGACAGCAAAGAGACCCAGTACTTC
-,TRBV2,TRBJ1-2,once,CASRELGQGDGYTF,TGTGCCAGCAGAGAGCTTGGCCAGGGCGATGGCTACACCTTC
TRBD2,TRBV13,TRBJ2-3,once,CASSLRQRGRTDTQYF,TGTGCCAGCAGCCTGCGCCAGCGGGGCCGCACAGATACGCAGTATTTT
TRBD1,TRBV19,TRBJ1-2,-,CASKNRGHGYTF,TGTGCCAGTAAAAACAGGGGGCATGGCTACACCTTC
-,TRBV15,TRBJ2-2,many,CATSRTWTLGTGELFF,TGTGCCACCAGCCGAACCTGGACACTAGGGACCGGGGAGCTGTTTTTT
-,TRBV6-5,TRBJ2-5,-,CASRQIWGGETQYF,TGTGCCAGCAGACAGATTTGGGGGGGCGAGACCCAGTACTTC
-,TRBV4-3,TRBJ2-7,-,CASTRTDSYEQYF,TGCGCCAGCACCCGGACGGACTCCTACGAGCAGTACTTC
-,TRBV30,TRBJ2-7,-,CAWGRLSYEQYF,TGTGCCTGGGGACGGCTCTCCTACGAGCAGTACTTC
TRBD2,TRBV2,TRBJ2-1,-,CASSALAGPGEQFF,TGTGCCAGCAGTGCCCTAGCGGGCCCGGGGGAGCAGTTCTTC
TRBD1,TRBV10-3,TRBJ2-3,-,CAISASLGQGPLTDTQYF,TGTGCCATCAGTGCTAGTCTAGGACAGGGGCCTTTAACAGATACGCAGTATTTT
TRBD1,TRBV5-1,TRBJ2-7,-,CASSLGSIGQGNSYEQYF,TGCGCCAGCAGCTTGGGGTCTATTGGACAGGGAAATTCCTACGAGCAGTACTTC
-,TRBV19,TRBJ1-6,-,CASIKVNSPLHF,TGTGCCAGTATTAAGGTAAATTCACCCCTCCACTTT
TRBD1,TRBV15,TRBJ1-4,-,CATSGRTGWGEKLFF,TGTGCCACCAGCGGACGGACAGGGTGGGGCGAAAAACTGTTTTTT
TRBD1,TRBV5-5,TRBJ1-1,-,CASSLGFNRGENTEAFF,TGTGCCAGCAGCTTGGGGTTCAACAGGGGAGAGAACACTGAAGCTTTCTTT
TRBD1,TRBV5-6,TRBJ2-3,-,CASSGGRGRWRDTDTQYF,TGTGCCAGCAGCGGGGGCAGGGGGCGGTGGCGGGACACAGATACGCAGTATTTT
TRBD1,TRBV7-2,TRBJ1-6,-,CASSTRTGYYSPLHF,TGTGCCAGCAGCACCCGGACAGGATATTATTCACCCCTCCACTTT
TRBD1,TRBV18,TRBJ1-4,-,CASSPSGQGSEKLFF,TGTGCCAGCTCTCCCTCGGGACAGGGAAGTGAAAAACTGTTTTTT
-,TRBV18,TRBJ2-5,-,CASSLRRGLAEETQYF,TGTGCCAGCTCACTACGACGGGGGCTAGCGGAGGAGACCCAGTACTTC
-,TRBV2,TRBJ1-1,-,CASSPTWGGSEAFF,TGTGCCAGCAGCCCGACGTGGGGGGGCTCTGAAGCTTTCTTT
-,TRBV15,TRBJ1-2,-,CATSRDLGGYGYTF,TGTGCCACCAGCAGAGATCTCGGAGGTTATGGCTACACCTTC
-,TRBV10-3,TRBJ2-7,-,CAISERATYEQYF,TGTGCCATCAGTGAGCGGGCCACCTACGAGCAGTACTTC
-,TRBV30,TRBJ1-5,-,CAWSGAGRARNQPQHF,TGTGCCTGGAGTGGAGCCGGCAGGGCGAGGAATCAGCCCCAGCATTTT
TRBD1,TRBV7-9,TRBJ1-1,many,CASSGGQGWDTEAFF,TGTGCCAGCAGCGGTGGACAGGGCTGGGACACTGAAGCTTTCTTT